This is a list of T cell receptor beta chains from one sample in a study of vaccination and CD4 T cells after COVID-19. TCRdb re-analysed the PCR reads in MiXCR, keeping a single row per CDR3 protein. The table lists 5,000 to 7,000 distinct CDR3 sequences, roughly 60% of them singletons. For these receptors, no antigen is known. The sample comprised CD4+ T cells from blood, cultured in vitro. Receptor source: a human donor in good health. Each CDR3 is given with its conserved first and last residue. A D gene is named only where the DNA matches it firmly. Some rows mark clone size as missing; the rest say once, few, many or name a class of expanded clone.

J,size,V,D,DNA,CDR3
TRBJ2-7,NA,TRBV6-1,TRBD2,TGTGCCAGCAGTGCCGCTCGACTAGCGGGAGCCTACGAGCAGTACTTC,CASSAARLAGAYEQYF
TRBJ2-1,NA,TRBV6-1,TRBD2,TGTGCCAGCAGCTTATCTAGCGGGAAGAACAATGAGCAGTTCTTC,CASSLSSGKNNEQFF
TRBJ1-3,NA,TRBV28,NA,TGTGCCAGCAGTAAGAGGGCTATAGCTGGAAACACCATATATTTT,CASSKRAIAGNTIYF
TRBJ1-5,once,TRBV6-2/TRBV6-3,NA,TGTGCCAGCAGTCAGGGAGCCTTCCGGAGGGGCGGCAATCAGCCCCAGCATTTT,CASSQGAFRRGGNQPQHF
TRBJ1-5,NA,TRBV4-1,NA,TGCGCCAGCAGCCAAGAGAGGGGTAATCAGCCCCAGCATTTT,CASSQERGNQPQHF
TRBJ1-6,once,TRBV7-2,NA,TGTGCCAGCAGCTTAGAAACGGGACCCCTCCACTTT,CASSLETGPLHF
TRBJ1-6,NA,TRBV20-1,NA,TGCAGTGCTAGGGACAGTGGGAATTCACCCCTCCACTTT,CSARDSGNSPLHF
TRBJ2-7,NA,TRBV7-2,TRBD2,TGTGCCAGCAGCTTAGACTGGAGCGGGGGCCTAGACTTC,CASSLDWSGGLDF
TRBJ2-3,NA,TRBV21-1,NA,TGTGCCAGCAGCAAATTGTCCCCTCGGACAGACGGAGACACAGATACGCAGTATTTT,CASSKLSPRTDGDTDTQYF
TRBJ1-2,few,TRBV28,NA,TGTGCCAGCAGTAGGGGACTGGAGAGGGGCTACACCTTC,CASSRGLERGYTF
TRBJ1-1,NA,TRBV7-9,NA,TGTGCCAGCAGCTCCCCTTGGGGGCTGAACACTGAAGCTTTCTTT,CASSSPWGLNTEAFF
TRBJ1-2,NA,TRBV23-1,NA,TGCGCCAGCGACCATGATTCTATACGGGATGGCTACACCTTC,CASDHDSIRDGYTF
TRBJ1-5,few,TRBV20-1,NA,TGCAGTGCGACGTCGCCCCAAGAGGATAGCAATCAGCCCCAGCATTTT,CSATSPQEDSNQPQHF
TRBJ2-1,NA,TRBV20-1,NA,TGCAGTGCTAGAGTACTAGCCGTGTCCAAACCGGACAATGAGCAGTTCTTC,CSARVLAVSKPDNEQFF
TRBJ1-4,NA,TRBV19,NA,TGTGCCAGTAGTAGGGGTCAGCCAGACCAAAAACTGTTTTTT,CASSRGQPDQKLFF
TRBJ2-2,NA,TRBV5-1,TRBD2,TGCGCCAGCAGTCGGGAGGCCACCGGGGAGCTGTTTTTT,CASSREATGELFF
TRBJ2-2,few,TRBV10-2,NA,TGCGCCAGCGGCCGGGCGGCGGCGGCCGGGGAGCTGTTTTTT,CASGRAAAAGELFF
TRBJ2-1,NA,TRBV20-1,NA,TGCAGTGCGAGCCCCTCTTATAACAATGAGCAGTTCTTC,CSASPSYNNEQFF
TRBJ1-2,NA,TRBV6-5,TRBD1,TGTGCCAGCAGTTACCGACAGGGGGGGTATGGCTACACCTTC,CASSYRQGGYGYTF
TRBJ1-5,few,TRBV28,NA,TGTGCCAGCACCTGGGACGCTCGCAATCAGCCCCAGCATTTT,CASTWDARNQPQHF
TRBJ2-3,once,TRBV4-1,NA,TGCGCCAGCAGCCGGATGGGGCTGAACACAGATACGCAGTATTTT,CASSRMGLNTDTQYF
TRBJ2-4,NA,TRBV7-2,NA,TGTGCCAGCAGCTTACAGCCAGGGCAGGCCAAAAACATTCAGTACTTC,CASSLQPGQAKNIQYF
TRBJ1-5,NA,TRBV30,NA,TGTGCCTGGTCCGGGAGGGGACCGGTTAATCAGCCCCAGCATTTT,CAWSGRGPVNQPQHF
TRBJ1-6,NA,TRBV6-1,TRBD1,TGTGCCAGCAGCAGGGGGCTCTTGAGTGCGGATAATTCACCCCTCCACTTT,CASSRGLLSADNSPLHF
TRBJ1-5,few,TRBV6-5,NA,TGTGCCAGCAGTTATCGGGTGGGCAATCAGCCCCAGCATTTT,CASSYRVGNQPQHF
TRBJ1-1,NA,TRBV15,NA,TGTGCCACCAGCAGAGATACAGGGAACACTGAAGCTTTCTTT,CATSRDTGNTEAFF
TRBJ1-2,NA,TRBV23-1,NA,TGCGCCAGCAGGGACAGTTCGGGCTATGGCTACACCTTC,CASRDSSGYGYTF
TRBJ2-3,few,TRBV11-2,NA,TGTGCCAGCAGCCTACTGGCAGGGAGAGATACGCAGTATTTT,CASSLLAGRDTQYF
TRBJ1-1,few,TRBV19,NA,TGTGCCAGTAGTATAGACCTGGGGACTGAAGCTTTCTTT,CASSIDLGTEAFF
TRBJ1-1,NA,TRBV7-2,NA,TGTGCCAGCAGCTTACGAGGGTACGGCCAGGAAGCTTTCTTT,CASSLRGYGQEAFF
TRBJ1-2,NA,TRBV12-3/TRBV12-4,TRBD1,TGTGCCAGCAGCCCATTTATACAGGGGAATGGCTACTATGGCTACACCTTC,CASSPFIQGNGYYGYTF
TRBJ1-2,NA,TRBV7-9,TRBD1,TGTGCCAGCAGCTTCGGGACAGGGGAGGGAGATGGCTACACCTTC,CASSFGTGEGDGYTF
TRBJ1-6,once,TRBV6-2/TRBV6-3,TRBD1,TGTGCCAGCAGGGCGACAGGGGGTTATAATTCACCCCTCCACTTT,CASRATGGYNSPLHF
TRBJ2-3,few,TRBV27,TRBD2,TGTGCCAGCAGTTTTACCGGGACTAGGGGCACAGATACGCAGTATTTT,CASSFTGTRGTDTQYF
TRBJ2-2,NA,TRBV5-4,NA,TGTGCCAGCAGCTTTTTAGAGGGAACCGGGGAGCTGTTTTTT,CASSFLEGTGELFF
TRBJ1-6,NA,TRBV6-1,NA,TGTGCCAGAATACAGGACGTCGATTCACCCCTCCACTTT,CARIQDVDSPLHF
TRBJ2-6,NA,TRBV19,NA,TGTGCCAGTAGTGAGAGCTCTGGGGCCAACGTCCTGACTTTC,CASSESSGANVLTF
TRBJ1-2,few,TRBV5-4,NA,TGTGCCAGCAGCCCAGCTGTTGACCACGGGAGGTATGGCTACACCTTC,CASSPAVDHGRYGYTF
TRBJ1-1,NA,TRBV7-2,TRBD1,TGTGCCAGCAGCTCTACTGCTGGACAGGGCCAGAACACTGAAGCTTTCTTT,CASSSTAGQGQNTEAFF
TRBJ1-1,NA,TRBV18,NA,TGTGCCAGCTCACCACTCGAAATGAACACTGAAGCTTTCTTT,CASSPLEMNTEAFF
TRBJ2-5,NA,TRBV15,NA,TGTGCCACCAGCAGAGAAGGGGTCCAAGAGACCCAGTACTTC,CATSREGVQETQYF
TRBJ2-3,NA,TRBV7-2,TRBD2,TGTGCCAGCAGCCCGGGGGGGCGGGGGCCTAGCACAGATACGCAGTATTTT,CASSPGGRGPSTDTQYF
TRBJ2-2,NA,TRBV11-3,NA,TGTGCCAGCAGGTTTAACACCGGGGAGCTGTTTTTT,CASRFNTGELFF
TRBJ2-7,few,TRBV20-1,NA,TGCAGTGCTAGACAATCAGGGGCTCGGTACGAGCAGTACTTC,CSARQSGARYEQYF
TRBJ1-2,few,TRBV11-2,TRBD1,TGTGCCAGCAGCTTAGAGGCAGGGGGCGCCTATGGCTACACCTTC,CASSLEAGGAYGYTF
TRBJ2-5,NA,TRBV7-2,NA,TGTGCCAGCAGCTTAAGTAGGGGTCCCCAAGAGACCCAGTACTTC,CASSLSRGPQETQYF
TRBJ1-2,few,TRBV20-1,TRBD1,TGCAGTGCTAGAGCTCAGGGGGGGAGGCGGTATGGCTACACCTTC,CSARAQGGRRYGYTF
TRBJ1-6,once,TRBV27,TRBD1,TGTGCCACCGCGGACAGGAACACCTATAATTCACCCCTCCACTTT,CATADRNTYNSPLHF
TRBJ1-5,NA,TRBV6-1,TRBD1,TGTGCCAGCAGGGGACAGGTTGGGAGCAATCAGCCCCAGCATTTT,CASRGQVGSNQPQHF
TRBJ2-1,once,TRBV20-1,NA,TGCAGTGCTAGTGCCGGGACGGTGACCTACAATGAGCAGTTCTTC,CSASAGTVTYNEQFF
TRBJ2-7,NA,TRBV28,NA,TGTGCCAGCAGTTTATCAGGGCAACTCCACGAGCAGTACTTC,CASSLSGQLHEQYF
TRBJ2-5,NA,TRBV5-4,NA,TGTGCCAGCAGCTTGCGATCGGGCATCGGAGAGACCCAGTACTTC,CASSLRSGIGETQYF
TRBJ1-1,NA,TRBV6-4,NA,TGTGCCAGCAGTGGATCGTTTGGGGGAAACACTGAAGCTTTCTTT,CASSGSFGGNTEAFF
TRBJ1-2,NA,TRBV20-1,NA,TGCAGTGCTAGAGGGAGGACCGGGAAGACCTATGGCTACACCTTC,CSARGRTGKTYGYTF
TRBJ2-7,large,TRBV6-1,TRBD1,TGTGCCAGCAGAACAGGGGGACCCACCTACGAGCAGTACTTC,CASRTGGPTYEQYF
TRBJ1-1,NA,TRBV20-1,NA,TGCAGTGCAGGCCTACAGGGCACCGGTAAGGCTTTCTTT,CSAGLQGTGKAFF
TRBJ2-7,NA,TRBV10-1,NA,TGCGCCAGCAGTGATTCCCTTGGACGGCACGAGCAGTACTTC,CASSDSLGRHEQYF
TRBJ1-1,NA,TRBV20-1,TRBD1,TGCAGTGCCAAGGGACAGGGGAACACTGAAGCTTTCTTT,CSAKGQGNTEAFF
TRBJ2-3,NA,TRBV20-1,TRBD2,TGCAGTGCTCTTATCCTAGCGGGGTTAACAGATACGCAGTATTTT,CSALILAGLTDTQYF
TRBJ2-2,NA,TRBV28,NA,TGTGCCAGCAGCCGACTAGTCGAAGGGGAGCTGTTTTTT,CASSRLVEGELFF